This T cell receptor beta chain was found in a study of T cell responses to AZD1222 COVID-19 vaccine. General observations from the study: Baseline seropositivity characterized only a handful of AZD1222 recipients. Compared with day 0, the breadth and depth of the Spike-specific TCR repertoire rose significantly after two doses of AZD1222. Donors, mostly white British, included more females; clonal diversity was possibly underestimated.

The CDR3 sequence is 14 residues long. The V end lost 4 bases, the J end lost 5 bases, and 12 bases lay between the germline ends. Looked up from germline, CDR1 is MGHRA and CDR2 is YSYEKL. A word on this clone: Its antigen is still unknown.

Second doses that came at about 4 or about 12 weeks were put together. The repertoire was sequenced with immunoSEQ multiplex PCR; TCRdb's copy has only in-frame clones and lacks some. The repertoire includes under 150,000 clones, about nine tenths of them detected once, and 1.9% sits in the top ten. The clonotype originates from an adult who received the AZD1222 COVID-19 vaccine. The chain employs TRBV4-1 and TRBJ1-5; D might be TRBD1 (5 bases). Sample: peripheral blood, taken 28 days after the second AZD1222 dose. DNA of the CDR3: TGCGCCAGCAGCCCCCTGACAGTTTATCAGCCCCAGCATTTT. Its translation is CASSPLTVYQPQHF.